This T cell receptor (beta chain) appears in the sequencing data of a study of blood T cell repertoires in COVID-19. Study background: Sample material is recorded as cDNA or gDNA derived from T cells, B-cell-depleted T cells, or PBMCs.

In the source study's methods: Using reference gene primer amplification, nucleated cell counts were estimated. Profiling relied on immunoSEQ multiplex PCR, and the TCRdb table lists in-frame clones only, not all of them. The DNA gave D and trimming, while V, J and clone size come from that table. The table shows 150,000 to 200,000 clones, with approximately 78% occurring only once. This clone was counted ten times or more. The TCR was taken from a human donor in a cohort sampled during active COVID-19. Input material: peripheral blood.

The DNA for the CDR3 is TGTGCCTGGAGTGTAGGGACAGGGGACAATGAGCAGTTCTTC. Translation: CAWSVGTGDNEQFF. The chain recombines TRBV30 with TRBJ2-1, with 10 bases aligning to TRBD1. The J segment lost 5 bases and the V segment lost 0 bases, leaving 1 base of the junction unmatched. This CDR3 region has 14 residues. From germline, CDR1 is GTSNPN and CDR2 SVGIG (reference sequence).